This T cell receptor beta chain was recorded in a study of blood T cell repertoires in COVID-19. Method: immunoSEQ multiplex PCR; TCRdb's copy keeps in-frame clones and lacks some. Of a few hundred thousand clones in the sample, roughly 84% are singletons; the top ten hold roughly 3.1%. The sample consisted of PBMCs or T cells enriched from blood (not recorded which). The sequence was collected from a man aged 45-60 years who had recovered from COVID-19.

The CDR3 sequence: CASSLRSSGANVLTF. CDR3 DNA sequence: TGTGCCAGCAGCCTTCGGAGCTCTGGGGCCAACGTCCTGACTTTC. The chain is built from TRBV3-1 (or the pseudogene TRBV3-2) and TRBJ2-6, with no clear D. The V end lost 4 bases, the J end lost 0 bases, and 7 bases lay between the germline ends. The germline gives CDR1 LGHDT, CDR2 YNNKEL (reference sequence). This CDR3 region has 15 residues.